Here is one TCR beta chain with its context. These data belong to a study of T cells in localized non-small cell lung cancer. V was trimmed by 1 base and J by 2 bases, leaving 10 bases between them. CDR3 length: 15 residues. Per germline, CDR1 SGHNT and CDR2 YYREEE (reference sequence). Data came from immunoSEQ multiplex PCR; TCRdb stores just in-frame clones and leaves some out. The sample shows some 72,000 clones, 84% of them seen only once. The clonotype comes from a man aged 40-75 years with stage I lung adenocarcinoma. The chain carries TRBV5-4 and TRBJ1-5; D is uncertain. This specimen consisted of peripheral blood, obtained before any cancer treatment. The CDR3 DNA sequence: TGTGCCAGCAGCTTGACTCCCTCCGGCAATCAGCCCCAGCATTTT. It translates to CASSLTPSGNQPQHF.